This T cell receptor beta chain was identified in a study of response to subunit inactivated influenza vaccine. The study's findings and limits: Authors suggested that a seasonal influenza vaccination recruits few new T cells each time.

In this sample, this clonotype turned up many times. What it recognizes is unknown. TCRdb reprocessed the RT-PCR reads via MiXCR and lists one record per CDR3 protein. Of about 190,000 distinct CDR3 sequences listed, 13% to 15% are singletons. Trimming cost V 0 bases and J 9 bases; bases outside gene matches: 13. Germline assignment: CDR1 LGHNA and CDR2 YSLEER. The CDR3 loop spans 17 amino acids. The sequencing used CD8+ T cells sorted from PBMCs, collected more than 4 days after vaccination. The chain joins TRBV4-3 to TRBJ2-1; 8 bases align to TRBD2. The sequence was obtained from a man in his forties or fifties who received an inactivated influenza vaccine. CDR3 loop: CASSQEIGAGEDGEQFF. The DNA for the CDR3 is TGCGCCAGCAGCCAAGAGATAGGAGCGGGAGAAGACGGTGAGCAGTTCTTC.